These 20 T cell receptor beta chains originate from one sample sequenced in a study of preoperative IRX-2 immunotherapy in early breast cancer. This sample's treatment: preoperative locoregional IRX-2 cytokine immunotherapy. Profiled with immunoSEQ multiplex PCR; TCRdb holds only in-frame clones, not every one. The top ten hold about 1% of the sample, which has 40,000 to 45,000 clones, approximately 80% seen once. The sample in question was tumor tissue, obtained after IRX-2 immunotherapy. The receptor set was obtained from a human donor with breast cancer.

This chain links TRBV7-7 with TRBJ2-2; possible D gene TRBD2, 6 bases. V dropped 1 base and J dropped 5 bases, with 8 bases sitting between them. The CDR3 runs to 14 residues. Germline V gene data show CDR1 as SSHAT and CDR2 as FNYEAQ (reference sequence). The CDR3 protein is CASSLGGETGELFF. Written as DNA, the CDR3 is TGTGCCAGCAGCTTAGGGGGGGAGACCGGGGAGCTGTTTTTT.

The chain is built from TRBV10-2 and TRBJ2-2; TRBD2 aligns across 16 bases. The germline CDR1 and CDR2 sequences are WSHSY and SAAADI. The CDR3 is 18 residues long. Germline trimming cut 3 bases from V and 6 bases from J; bases unmatched to any gene: 7. The CDR3 sequence is CASSEQIGTSGGAGELFF. The CDR3 coding sequence is TGCGCCAGCAGTGAACAAATCGGGACTAGCGGGGGGGCCGGGGAGCTGTTTTTT.

The rearrangement links TRBV14 to TRBJ2-7, with D unresolved. Germline lookup yields CDR1 SGHDN and CDR2 FVKESK. V dropped 3 bases and J dropped 1 base, with 16 bases sitting between them. The CDR3 consists of 16 residues. The CDR3 region has the DNA TGTGCCAGCAGCCATGGCCCGGGTAGGATGTCCTACGAGCAGTACTTC. This gives the protein CASSHGPGRMSYEQYF.

This chain links TRBV19 with TRBJ1-2, with D tentatively TRBD1 (5 bases). Germline CDR1 LNHDA, CDR2 SQIVND (reference sequence). The V gene lost 2 bases and the J gene lost 5 bases, with 6 bases spanning the gap. This CDR3 has 12 residues. In DNA, the CDR3 is TGTGCCAGTAGTATAAGGGGATATGGCTACACCTTC. This sequence encodes CASSIRGYGYTF. Using reference TRBV19 and TRBJ1-2 for the parts outside the CDR3, the full variable domain is DGGITQSPKYLFRKEGQNVTLSCEQNLNHDAMYWYRQDPGQGLRLIYYSQIVNDFQKGDIAEGYSVSREKKESFPLTVTSAQKNPTAFYLCASSIRGYGYTFGSGTRLTVV.

In its sample, this clone was seen a few times. V usage is TRBV11-3 and J usage is TRBJ2-3; TRBD2 matches at 14 bases. The CDR3 is made up of 16 amino acids. The germline CDR1 and CDR2 sequences are SGHNT and YENEEA. V lost 5 bases and J lost 3; bases outside the gene matches: 4. CDR3 amino acids: CASSPRTSGRTDTQYF. CDR3 nucleotides: TGTGCCAGCAGCCCACGGACTAGCGGGAGGACAGATACGCAGTATTTT.

This clone was counted only a few times. The chain combines TRBV10-3 with TRBJ1-1, with 9 bases matching TRBD1. After removal of 2 bases from V and 11 bases from J, the junction contained 12 bases not matched to a gene. Germline V gene sequence: CDR1 ENHRY, CDR2 SYGVKD. This CDR3 spans 15 amino acids. CDR3 DNA sequence: TGTGCCATCAGTGAGCCATCCTACAGGGGGCGGAAGGCTTTCTTT. Translated, it gives CAISEPSYRGRKAFF.

The CDR3: CASSPDSYSNQPQHF. CDR3 DNA: TGCGCCAGCAGCCCCGACAGTTATAGCAATCAGCCCCAGCATTTT. The genes are TRBV5-1 and TRBJ1-5, with D possibly being TRBD1 (5 bases). This CDR3 has 15 residues. V dropped 4 bases and J dropped 0 bases, with 11 bases sitting between them. Germline CDR1 and CDR2: SGHRS and YFSETQ.

V gene TRBV5-1 combines with J gene TRBJ2-2; TRBD2 matches 9 bases. The CDR3 has 17 residues. Trimming at V came to 0 bases and at J to 4 bases, leaving 7 bases not matched to a gene. CDR1 SGHRS and CDR2 YFSETQ come from the germline V gene. The CDR3 loop is CASSLAVSGSGTGELFF. The CDR3 nucleotides read TGCGCCAGCAGCTTGGCCGTTAGCGGGAGTGGCACCGGGGAGCTGTTTTTT.

The genes are TRBV11-3 and TRBJ2-5; 8 bases line up with TRBD1. The germline V gene encodes CDR1 SGHNT and CDR2 YENEEA. V shed 5 bases, J shed 5 bases, and the junction held 7 bases outside the gene matches. There are 14 residues in the CDR3. The CDR3 reads CASSTGQGSETQYF. The DNA for the CDR3 is TGTGCCAGCAGCACAGGACAGGGTAGTGAGACCCAGTACTTC.

This clone has only a few counts. V usage is TRBV7-6 and J usage is TRBJ2-1, with TRBD1 matching over 7 bases. Germline assignment: CDR1 SGHVS and CDR2 FNYEAQ. Trimming took 5 bases from V and 4 from J; bases not matched to a gene: 5. The CDR3 sequence is 14 residues long. Here the CDR3 DNA reads TGTGCCAGCAGCCCACCGGGACAGTACAATGAGCAGTTCTTC. Its translation: CASSPPGQYNEQFF.

The rearrangement links TRBV12-5 to TRBJ2-1, with 8 bases fitting TRBD2. The CDR3 is 13 residues long. Germline V CDR1 and CDR2: LGHNT, FRNRAP. CDR3 coding DNA: TGTGCCAGCAAAGCGGGAGAAGACAATGAGCAGTTCTTC. It encodes CASKAGEDNEQFF.

The table lists this clone with a count of one. The chain uses TRBV6-8 and TRBJ2-7, with 9 bases identical to TRBD2. After removal of 6 bases from V and 4 bases from J, the junction contained 10 bases not matched to a gene. Germline lookup yields CDR1 MNHGY and CDR2 SAAAGT. This CDR3 is built from 15 residues. The CDR3 DNA is TGTGCCAGCAGCCCTCAAGCGGGGGGTTTATACGAGCAGTACTTC. Translating it yields CASSPQAGGLYEQYF.

This chain connects TRBV23-1 to TRBJ1-5; TRBD1 matches 9 bases. TRBV23-1 is treated as an ORF (open reading frame) with a function not yet certain. This CDR3 is 17 amino acids long. Germline trimming cut 4 bases from V and 0 bases from J; bases unmatched to any gene: 7. The CDR3 DNA follows: TGCGCCAGCAGTCGCCCGGGACAGGGATATAGCAATCAGCCCCAGCATTTT. Its translation is CASSRPGQGYSNQPQHF.

The chain is built from TRBV10-2 and TRBJ1-2; D is perhaps TRBD1 (6 bases). The CDR3 is 15 amino acids. Germline V lookup: CDR1 WSHSY, CDR2 SAAADI. V was pared by 9 bases and J by 0 bases, with 17 bases between. CDR3 coding DNA: TGCGCCAGTGAAGGACAGTTCACCTCTAACTATGGCTACACCTTC. Amino acid sequence: CASEGQFTSNYGYTF.

The J gene is TRBJ2-5, the V gene TRBV6-8; no clear D. The CDR3 runs to 12 residues. In germline, CDR1 is MNHGY, CDR2 SAAAGT. The V and J ends lost 7 bases and 5 bases respectively, with 11 bases between them. The CDR3: CASTKRSETQYF. DNA for the CDR3: TGTGCCAGCACTAAGCGCTCTGAGACCCAGTACTTC.

This chain uses TRBV28 with TRBJ1-2; TRBD1 matches at 8 bases. Germline CDR1 and CDR2: MDHEN and SYDVKM. V lost 5 bases to trimming and J lost 4 bases; unmatched junction nucleotides: 3. The CDR3 runs 13 residues. CDR3 protein: CASSLTGVYGYTF. CDR3 sequence (DNA): TGTGCCAGCAGTCTGACAGGGGTCTATGGCTACACCTTC.

The chain carries TRBV19 and TRBJ1-2; tentatively, D is TRBD1 (5 bases). The germline gives CDR1 LNHDA, CDR2 SQIVND (reference sequence). The CDR3 contains 15 residues. Trimming left V 8 bases short and J 0 bases short, with 16 bases between. The CDR3 nucleotides are TGTGCCAGTGGAACCCGCGGGGGAGCTAACTATGGCTACACCTTC. Its translation: CASGTRGGANYGYTF.

The chain has TRBV15 and TRBJ2-5; maybe TRBD2 (6 bases). V lost 3 bases and J lost 4, with 15 bases in between. CDR1 LNHNV and CDR2 YYDKDF come from the germline V gene (reference sequence). The CDR3 length is 15 residues. DNA of the CDR3: TGTGCCACCAGCAGGGAAGGGGCGGGGCTAGAGACCCAGTACTTC. Translated: CATSREGAGLETQYF.

The chain recombines TRBV29-1 with TRBJ2-1; 9 bases line up with TRBD1. This CDR3 is 13 amino acids long. Germline CDR1 is SQVTM and CDR2 is ANQGSEA. Germline trimming cut 7 bases from V and 4 bases from J; bases unmatched to any gene: 5. CDR3 DNA: TGCAGCGCTAGACAGGGGGTATACAATGAGCAGTTCTTC. Residues: CSARQGVYNEQFF.

The genes are TRBV23-1 and TRBJ2-2; 7 bases align to TRBD1. TRBV23-1 is an ORF, and what it does is uncertain. This CDR3 spans 15 amino acids. J lost 7 bases, V lost 6 bases, and 11 bases had no gene match. The CDR3 nucleotides are TGCGCCAGCAGCCACGCAACAGGGGCGGGCGGGGAGCTGTTTTTT. It is translated as CASSHATGAGGELFF.